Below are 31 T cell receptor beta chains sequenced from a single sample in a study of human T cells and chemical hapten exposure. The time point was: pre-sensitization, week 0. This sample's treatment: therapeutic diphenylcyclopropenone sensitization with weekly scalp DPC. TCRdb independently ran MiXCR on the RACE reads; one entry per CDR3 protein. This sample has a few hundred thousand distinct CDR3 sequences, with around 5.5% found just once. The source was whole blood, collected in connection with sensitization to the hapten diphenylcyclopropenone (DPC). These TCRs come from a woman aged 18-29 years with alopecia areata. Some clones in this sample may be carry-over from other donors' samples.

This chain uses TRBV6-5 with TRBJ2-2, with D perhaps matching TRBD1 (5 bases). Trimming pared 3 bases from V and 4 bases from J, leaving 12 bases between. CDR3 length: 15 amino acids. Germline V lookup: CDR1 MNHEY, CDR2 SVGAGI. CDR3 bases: TGTGCCAGCAGTTATCTTGACAGCTTCACCGGGGAGCTGTTTTTT. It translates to CASSYLDSFTGELFF.

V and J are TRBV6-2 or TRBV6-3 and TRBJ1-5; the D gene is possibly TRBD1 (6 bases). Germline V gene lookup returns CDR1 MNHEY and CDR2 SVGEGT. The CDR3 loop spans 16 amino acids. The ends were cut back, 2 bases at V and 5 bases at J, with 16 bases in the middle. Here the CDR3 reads CASSYRPGQGDQPQHF. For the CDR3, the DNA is TGTGCCAGCAGTTACCGCCCGGGACAAGGGGATCAGCCCCAGCATTTT.

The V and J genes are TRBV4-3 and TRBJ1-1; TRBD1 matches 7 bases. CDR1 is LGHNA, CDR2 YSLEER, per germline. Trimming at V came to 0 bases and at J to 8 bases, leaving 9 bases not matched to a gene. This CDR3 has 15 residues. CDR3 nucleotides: TGCGCCAGCAGCCAAGAGGCCGGGGCCAGGGGGGAAGCTTTCTTT. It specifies CASSQEAGARGEAFF.

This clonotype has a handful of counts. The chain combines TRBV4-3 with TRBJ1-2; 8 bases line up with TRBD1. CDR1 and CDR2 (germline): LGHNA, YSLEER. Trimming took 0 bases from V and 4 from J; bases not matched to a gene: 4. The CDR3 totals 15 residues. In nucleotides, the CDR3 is TGCGCCAGCAGCCAAGAGAGGGACAGGCTCTATGGCTACACCTTC. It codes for CASSQERDRLYGYTF.

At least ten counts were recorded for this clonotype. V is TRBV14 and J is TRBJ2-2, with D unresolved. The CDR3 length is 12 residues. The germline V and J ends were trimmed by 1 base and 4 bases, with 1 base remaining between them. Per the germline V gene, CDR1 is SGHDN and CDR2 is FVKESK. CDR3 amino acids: CASSQVTGELFF. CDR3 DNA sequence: TGTGCCAGCAGCCAAGTCACCGGGGAGCTGTTTTTT.

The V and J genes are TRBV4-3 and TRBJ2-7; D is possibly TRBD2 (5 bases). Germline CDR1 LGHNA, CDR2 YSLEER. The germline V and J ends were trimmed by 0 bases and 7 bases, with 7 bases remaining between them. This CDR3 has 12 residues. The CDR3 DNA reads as TGCGCCAGCAGCCAAGATCGGGGAGAGCAGTACTTC. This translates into CASSQDRGEQYF.

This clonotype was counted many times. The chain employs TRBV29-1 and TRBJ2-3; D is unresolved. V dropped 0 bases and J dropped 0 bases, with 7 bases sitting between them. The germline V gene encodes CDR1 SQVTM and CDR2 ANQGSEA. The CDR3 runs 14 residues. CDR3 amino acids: CSVEDRTSTDTQYF. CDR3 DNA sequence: TGCAGCGTTGAAGACCGCACTAGCACAGATACGCAGTATTTT.

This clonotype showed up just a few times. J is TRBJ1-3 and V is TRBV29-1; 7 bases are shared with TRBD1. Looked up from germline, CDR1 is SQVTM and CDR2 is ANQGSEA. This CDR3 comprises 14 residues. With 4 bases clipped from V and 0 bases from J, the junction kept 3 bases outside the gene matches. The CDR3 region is CSVGGGASGNTIYF. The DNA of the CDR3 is TGCAGCGTTGGAGGGGGCGCCTCTGGAAACACCATATATTTT.

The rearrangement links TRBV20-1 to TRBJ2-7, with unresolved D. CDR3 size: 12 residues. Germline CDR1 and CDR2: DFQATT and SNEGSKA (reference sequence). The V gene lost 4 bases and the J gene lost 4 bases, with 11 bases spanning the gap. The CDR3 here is CSATIHSYEQYF. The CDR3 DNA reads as TGCAGTGCTACGATACACTCGTACGAGCAGTACTTC.

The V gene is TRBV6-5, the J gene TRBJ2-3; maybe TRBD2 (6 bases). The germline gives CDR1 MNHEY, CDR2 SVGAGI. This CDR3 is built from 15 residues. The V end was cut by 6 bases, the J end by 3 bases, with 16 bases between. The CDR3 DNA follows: TGTGCCAGCAGGGGGCTTGACGGGGGAACAGATACGCAGTATTTT. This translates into CASRGLDGGTDTQYF.

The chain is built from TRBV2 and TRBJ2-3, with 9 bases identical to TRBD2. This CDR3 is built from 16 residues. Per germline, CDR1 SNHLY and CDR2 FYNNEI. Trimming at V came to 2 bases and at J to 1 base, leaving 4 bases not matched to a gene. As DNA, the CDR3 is TGTGCCAGCAGTGAATTGGCTAGCGGGGGCACAGATACGCAGTATTTT. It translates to CASSELASGGTDTQYF.

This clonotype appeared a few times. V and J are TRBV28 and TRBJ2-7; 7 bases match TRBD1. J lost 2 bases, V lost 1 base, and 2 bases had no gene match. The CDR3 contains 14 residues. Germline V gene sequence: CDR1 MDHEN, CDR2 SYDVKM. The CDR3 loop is CASSLYRGPYEQYF. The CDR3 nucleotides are TGTGCCAGCAGTTTATACAGGGGACCCTACGAGCAGTACTTC.

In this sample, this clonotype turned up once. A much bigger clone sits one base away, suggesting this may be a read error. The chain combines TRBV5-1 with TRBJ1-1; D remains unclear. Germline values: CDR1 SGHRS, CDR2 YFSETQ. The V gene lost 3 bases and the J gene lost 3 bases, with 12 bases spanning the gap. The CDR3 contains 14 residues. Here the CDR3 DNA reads TGCGCCAGCAGCTGGAACGGAGCAGACACTGAAGCTTTCTTT. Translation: CASSWNGADTEAFF. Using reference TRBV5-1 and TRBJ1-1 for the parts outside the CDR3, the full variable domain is KAGVTQTPRYLIKTRGQQVTLSCSPISGHRSVSWYQQTPGQGLQFLFEYFSETQRNKGNFPGRFSGRQFSNSRSEMNVSTLELGDSALYLCASSWNGADTEAFFGQGTRLTVV.

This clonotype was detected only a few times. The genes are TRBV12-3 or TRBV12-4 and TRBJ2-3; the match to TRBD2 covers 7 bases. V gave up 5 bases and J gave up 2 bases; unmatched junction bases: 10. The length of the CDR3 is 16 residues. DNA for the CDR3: TGTGCCAGCAGTCGGACTAGACTGGGATACACAGATACGCAGTATTTT. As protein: CASSRTRLGYTDTQYF.

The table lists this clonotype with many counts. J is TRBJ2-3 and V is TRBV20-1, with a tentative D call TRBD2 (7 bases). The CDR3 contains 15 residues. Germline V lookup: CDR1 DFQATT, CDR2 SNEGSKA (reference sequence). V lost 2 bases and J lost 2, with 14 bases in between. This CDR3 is CSARSGGGATDTQYF. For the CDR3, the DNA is TGCAGTGCTAGAAGCGGCGGGGGCGCCACAGATACGCAGTATTTT.

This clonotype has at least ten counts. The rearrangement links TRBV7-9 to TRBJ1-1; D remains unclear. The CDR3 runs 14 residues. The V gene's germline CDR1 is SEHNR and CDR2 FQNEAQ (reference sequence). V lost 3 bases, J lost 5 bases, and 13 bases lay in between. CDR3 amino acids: CASSFIVGVTEAFF. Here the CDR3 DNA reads TGTGCCAGCAGCTTTATTGTCGGGGTAACTGAAGCTTTCTTT.

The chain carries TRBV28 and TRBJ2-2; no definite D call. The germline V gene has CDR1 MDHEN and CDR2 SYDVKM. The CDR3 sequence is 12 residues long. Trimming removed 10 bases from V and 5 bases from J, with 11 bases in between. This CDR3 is CATQTLTGELFF. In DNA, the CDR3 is TGTGCCACCCAGACCCTTACCGGGGAGCTGTTTTTT.

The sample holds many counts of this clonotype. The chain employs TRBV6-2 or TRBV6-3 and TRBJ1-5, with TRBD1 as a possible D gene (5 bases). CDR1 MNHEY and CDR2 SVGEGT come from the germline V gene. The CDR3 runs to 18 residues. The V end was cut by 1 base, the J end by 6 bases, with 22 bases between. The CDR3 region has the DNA TGTGCCAGCAGTTACTGGGGACCGGACGCCGGGAGGGGTCAGCCCCAGCATTTT. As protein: CASSYWGPDAGRGQPQHF.

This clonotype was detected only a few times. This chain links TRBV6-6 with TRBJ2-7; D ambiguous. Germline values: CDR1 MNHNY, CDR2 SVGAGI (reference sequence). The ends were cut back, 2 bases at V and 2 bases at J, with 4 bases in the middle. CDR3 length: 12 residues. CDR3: CASSYRAYEQYF. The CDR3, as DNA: TGTGCCAGCAGTTACCGAGCCTACGAGCAGTACTTC.

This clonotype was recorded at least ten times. CDR3 nucleotide sequence: TGCGCCAGCAGCTTGGAAGGGGGCCAAGAGACCCAGTACTTC. It specifies CASSLEGGQETQYF. The chain joins TRBV5-1 to TRBJ2-5; D is perhaps TRBD1 (6 bases). The V end lost 0 bases, the J end lost 1 base, and 7 bases lay between the germline ends. The germline V gene encodes CDR1 SGHRS and CDR2 YFSETQ. The CDR3 is 14 residues long.

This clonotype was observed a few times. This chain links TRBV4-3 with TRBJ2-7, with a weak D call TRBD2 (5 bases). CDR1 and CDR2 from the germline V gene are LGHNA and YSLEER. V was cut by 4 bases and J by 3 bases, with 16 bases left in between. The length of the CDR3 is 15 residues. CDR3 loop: CASSPRTGNNYEQYF. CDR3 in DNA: TGCGCCAGCAGCCCCAGGACTGGGAACAACTACGAGCAGTACTTC.

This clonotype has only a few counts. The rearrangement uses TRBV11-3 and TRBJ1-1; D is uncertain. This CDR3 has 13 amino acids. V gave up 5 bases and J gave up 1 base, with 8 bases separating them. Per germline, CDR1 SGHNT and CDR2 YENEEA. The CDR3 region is CASSTNWNTEAFF. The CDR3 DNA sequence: TGTGCCAGCAGCACGAATTGGAACACTGAAGCTTTCTTT.

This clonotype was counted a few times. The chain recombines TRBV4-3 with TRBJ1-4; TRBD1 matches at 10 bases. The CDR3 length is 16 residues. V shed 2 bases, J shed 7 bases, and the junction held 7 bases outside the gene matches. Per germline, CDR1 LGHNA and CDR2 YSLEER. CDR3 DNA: TGCGCCAGCAGCCAACAGACAGGGGGCTTTAGTGAAAAACTGTTTTTT. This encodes CASSQQTGGFSEKLFF.

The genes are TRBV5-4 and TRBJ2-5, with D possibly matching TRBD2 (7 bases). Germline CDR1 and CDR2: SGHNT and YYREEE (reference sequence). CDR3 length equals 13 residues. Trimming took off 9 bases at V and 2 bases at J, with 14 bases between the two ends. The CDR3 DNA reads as TGTGCCACAAAGGGGGGGGATCAAGAGACCCAGTACTTC. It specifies CATKGGDQETQYF. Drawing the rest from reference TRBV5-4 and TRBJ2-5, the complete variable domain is ETGVTQSPTHLIKTRGQQVTLRCSSQSGHNTVSWYQQALGQGPQFIFQYYREEENGRGNFPPRFSGLQFPNYSSELNVNALELDDSALYLCATKGGDQETQYFGPGTRLLVL.

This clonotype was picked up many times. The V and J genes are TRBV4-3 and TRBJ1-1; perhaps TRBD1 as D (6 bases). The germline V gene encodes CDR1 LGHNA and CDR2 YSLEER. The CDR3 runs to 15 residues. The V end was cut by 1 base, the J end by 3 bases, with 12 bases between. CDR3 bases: TGCGCCAGCAGCCAAGGAGCAGGGGCTGACACTGAAGCTTTCTTT. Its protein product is CASSQGAGADTEAFF.

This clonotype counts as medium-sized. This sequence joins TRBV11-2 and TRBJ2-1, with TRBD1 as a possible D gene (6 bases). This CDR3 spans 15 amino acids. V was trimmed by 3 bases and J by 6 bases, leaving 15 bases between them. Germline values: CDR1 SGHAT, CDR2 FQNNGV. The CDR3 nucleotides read TGTGCCAGCAGCTTTGGGACGGTCAGGGGCAATGAGCAGTTCTTC. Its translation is CASSFGTVRGNEQFF.

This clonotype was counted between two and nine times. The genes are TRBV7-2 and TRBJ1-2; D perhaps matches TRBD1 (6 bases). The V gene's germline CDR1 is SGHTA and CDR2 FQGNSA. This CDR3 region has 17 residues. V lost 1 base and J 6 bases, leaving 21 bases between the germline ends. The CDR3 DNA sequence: TGTGCCAGCAGCTTAGTGGCCAGTCTTTCAGGGGAGGATGGCTACACCTTC. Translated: CASSLVASLSGEDGYTF.

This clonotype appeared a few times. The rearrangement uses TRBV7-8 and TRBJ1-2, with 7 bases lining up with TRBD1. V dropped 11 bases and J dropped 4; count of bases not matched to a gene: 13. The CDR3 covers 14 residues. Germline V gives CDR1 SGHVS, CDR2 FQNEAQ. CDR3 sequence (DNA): TGTGCCGTAAAAGGACAGGTTGGGGCCTATGGCTACACCTTC. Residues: CAVKGQVGAYGYTF.

The DNA for the CDR3 is TGTGCCAGCAGATTGGACAGAGACAATGAGCAGTTCTTC. Its protein product is CASRLDRDNEQFF. The rearrangement uses TRBV6-1 and TRBJ2-1; D perhaps matches TRBD1 (6 bases). The V gene's germline CDR1 is MNHNS and CDR2 SASEGT. The CDR3 is 13 amino acids. V was trimmed by 6 bases and J by 5 bases, leaving 11 bases between them.

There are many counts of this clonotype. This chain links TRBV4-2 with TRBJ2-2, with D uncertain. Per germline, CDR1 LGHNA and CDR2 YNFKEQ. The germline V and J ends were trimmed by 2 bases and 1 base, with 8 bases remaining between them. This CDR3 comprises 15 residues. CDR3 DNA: TGTGCCAGCAGCCAAAAGCTAGGGAACACCGGGGAGCTGTTTTTT. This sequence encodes CASSQKLGNTGELFF.

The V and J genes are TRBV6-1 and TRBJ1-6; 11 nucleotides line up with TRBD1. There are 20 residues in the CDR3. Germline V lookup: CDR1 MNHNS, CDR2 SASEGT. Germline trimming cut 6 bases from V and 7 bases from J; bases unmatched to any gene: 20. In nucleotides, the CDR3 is TGTGCCAGCAGACCCATCCCGGGACAGGGGGGTTTCGGATCCAATTCACCCCTCCACTTT. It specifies CASRPIPGQGGFGSNSPLHF.